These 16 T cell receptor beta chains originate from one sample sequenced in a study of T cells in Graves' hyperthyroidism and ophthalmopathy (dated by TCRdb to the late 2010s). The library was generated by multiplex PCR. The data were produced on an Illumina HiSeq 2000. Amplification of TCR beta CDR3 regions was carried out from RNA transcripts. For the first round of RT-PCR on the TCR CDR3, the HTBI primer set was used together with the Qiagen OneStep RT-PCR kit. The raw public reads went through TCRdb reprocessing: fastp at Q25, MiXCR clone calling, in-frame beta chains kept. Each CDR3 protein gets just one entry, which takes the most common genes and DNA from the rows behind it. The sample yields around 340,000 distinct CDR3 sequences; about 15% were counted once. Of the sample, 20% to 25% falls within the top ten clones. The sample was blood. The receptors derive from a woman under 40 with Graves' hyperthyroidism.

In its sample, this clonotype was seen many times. The CDR3 nucleotides are TGTGCCAGCAGCGTCGGACAGGGCCTATCCTACGAGCAGTACTTC. Its protein is CASSVGQGLSYEQYF. The chain has TRBV11-2 and TRBJ2-7; 8 bases fit TRBD1. V shed 5 bases and J 1 base; nucleotides not matched to a gene: 7. In germline, CDR1 is SGHAT, CDR2 FQNNGV. This CDR3 contains 15 residues.

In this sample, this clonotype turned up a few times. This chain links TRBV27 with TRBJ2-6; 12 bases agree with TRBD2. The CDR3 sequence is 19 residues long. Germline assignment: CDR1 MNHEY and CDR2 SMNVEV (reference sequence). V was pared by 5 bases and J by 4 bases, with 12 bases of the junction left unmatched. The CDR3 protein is CASSPHSSGRASGANVLTF. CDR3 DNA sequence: TGTGCCAGCAGTCCTCATTCTAGCGGGAGGGCCTCCGGGGCCAACGTCCTGACTTTC.

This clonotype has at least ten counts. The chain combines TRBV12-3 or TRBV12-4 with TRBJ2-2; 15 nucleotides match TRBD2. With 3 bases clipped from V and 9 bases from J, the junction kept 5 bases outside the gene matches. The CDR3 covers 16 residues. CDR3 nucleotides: TGTGCCAGCAGTTTTTGGACTAGCGGGAGGGCCAGGGAGCTGTTTTTT. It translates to CASSFWTSGRARELFF.

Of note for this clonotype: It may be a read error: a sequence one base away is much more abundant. CDR3 sequence: CASSFEDEQFF. In nucleotides, the CDR3 is TGTGCCAGCAGCTTCGAAGATGAGCAGTTCTTC. The chain recombines TRBV9 with TRBJ2-1; D is uncertain. The V end lost 4 bases, the J end lost 8 bases, and 7 bases lay between the germline ends. Germline CDR1 is SGDLS and CDR2 is YYNGEE. This CDR3 is built from 11 residues.

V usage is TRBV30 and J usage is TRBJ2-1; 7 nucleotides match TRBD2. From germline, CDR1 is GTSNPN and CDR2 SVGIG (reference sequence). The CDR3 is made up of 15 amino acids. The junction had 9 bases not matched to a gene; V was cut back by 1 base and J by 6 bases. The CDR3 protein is CAWSAGVGGFNEQFF. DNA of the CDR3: TGTGCCTGGAGTGCGGGAGTGGGAGGGTTCAATGAGCAGTTCTTC.

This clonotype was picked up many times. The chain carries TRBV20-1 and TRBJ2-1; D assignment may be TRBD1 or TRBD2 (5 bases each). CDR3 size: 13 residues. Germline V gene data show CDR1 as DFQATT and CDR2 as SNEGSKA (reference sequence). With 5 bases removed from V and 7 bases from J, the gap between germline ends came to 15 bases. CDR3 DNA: TGCAGTGCTTACCGGGACCAAAGGAATGAGCAGTTCTTC. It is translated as CSAYRDQRNEQFF.

The CDR3 DNA sequence: TGCGCCAGCAGCTTCACGGGACTAGCGGGAGGAGATCGAGACCATGAGCAGTTCTTC. Translation gives CASSFTGLAGGDRDHEQFF. The V and J genes are TRBV4-1 and TRBJ2-1; 15 bases match TRBD2. Trimming cost V 5 bases and J 8 bases; bases outside gene matches: 16. CDR1 is MGHRA, CDR2 YSYEKL, per germline. CDR3 length equals 19 residues.

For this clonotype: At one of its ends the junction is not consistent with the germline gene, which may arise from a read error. This CDR3 reads CASFSSGNTTYF. CDR3 nucleotide sequence: TGTGCCAGCTTTAGTTCTGGAAACACCACATATTTT. The chain has TRBV2 and TRBJ1-3; D remains ambiguous. This CDR3 has 12 amino acids. Germline V gene lookup returns CDR1 SNHLY and CDR2 FYNNEI.

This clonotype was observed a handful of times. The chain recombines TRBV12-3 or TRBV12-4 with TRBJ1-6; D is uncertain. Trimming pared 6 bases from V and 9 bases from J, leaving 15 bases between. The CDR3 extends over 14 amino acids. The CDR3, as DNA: TGTGCCAGCAGCAGGTCGGGTATCTCTTCACCCCTCCACTTT. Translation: CASSRSGISSPLHF.

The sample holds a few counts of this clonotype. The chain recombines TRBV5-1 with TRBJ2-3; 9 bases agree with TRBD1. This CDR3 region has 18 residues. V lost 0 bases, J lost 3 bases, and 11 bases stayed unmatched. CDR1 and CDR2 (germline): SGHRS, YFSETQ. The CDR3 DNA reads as TGCGCCAGCAGCTTGGTTCCACAGGGGGCAGGGGAGACAGATACGCAGTATTTT. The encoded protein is CASSLVPQGAGETDTQYF.

Written as DNA, the CDR3 is TGTGCCAGCAGTTGGGGTTTGGAGGGTCAGCCCCAGCATTTT. The encoded protein is CASSWGLEGQPQHF. The chain combines TRBV12-3 or TRBV12-4 with TRBJ1-5; D remains ambiguous. V shed 4 bases and J shed 6 bases, with 13 bases lying between them. The CDR3 consists of 14 residues.

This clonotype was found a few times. The CDR3 DNA follows: TGCAGTGCTAGAGTCGGGACAGGAGGTTATAGCAATCAGCCCCAGCATTTT. Translation gives CSARVGTGGYSNQPQHF. This sequence joins TRBV20-1 and TRBJ1-5; 8 bases are a match to TRBD1. Germline V gene lookup returns CDR1 DFQATT and CDR2 SNEGSKA (reference sequence). The CDR3 has 17 residues. After removal of 1 base from V and 0 bases from J, the junction contained 8 bases not matched to a gene.

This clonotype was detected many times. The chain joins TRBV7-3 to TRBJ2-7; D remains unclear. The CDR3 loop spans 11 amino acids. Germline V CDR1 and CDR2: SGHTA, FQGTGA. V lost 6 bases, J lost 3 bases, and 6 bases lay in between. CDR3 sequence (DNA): TGTGCCAGCAGTATTCGCTACGAGCAGTACTTC. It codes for CASSIRYEQYF.

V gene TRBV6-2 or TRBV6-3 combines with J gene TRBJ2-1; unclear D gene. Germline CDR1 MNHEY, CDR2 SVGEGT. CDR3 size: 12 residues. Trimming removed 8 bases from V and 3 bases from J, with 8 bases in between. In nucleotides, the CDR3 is TGTGCCAGCCGTACGAACTACAATGAGCAGTTCTTC. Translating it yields CASRTNYNEQFF.

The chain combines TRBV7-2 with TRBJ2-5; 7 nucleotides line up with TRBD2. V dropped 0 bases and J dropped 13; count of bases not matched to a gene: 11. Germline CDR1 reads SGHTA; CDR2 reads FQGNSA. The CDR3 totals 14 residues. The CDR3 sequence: CASSLAVWREGLYF. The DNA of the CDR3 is TGTGCCAGCAGCTTAGCCGTGTGGAGGGAGGGCCTGTACTTC.

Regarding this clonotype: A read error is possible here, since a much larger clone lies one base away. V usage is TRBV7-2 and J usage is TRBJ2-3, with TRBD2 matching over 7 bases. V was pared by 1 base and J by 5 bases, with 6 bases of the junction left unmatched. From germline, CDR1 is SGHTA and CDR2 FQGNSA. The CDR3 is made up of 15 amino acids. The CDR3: CASSLGGLRGDTQYF. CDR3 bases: TGTGCCAGCAGCTTAGGGGGACTAAGAGGAGATACGCAGTATTTT.